This is a list of T cell receptor beta chains from one sample in a study of OX40 agonist ivuxolimab in advanced cancers. Data came from immunoSEQ multiplex PCR; TCRdb stores just in-frame clones and leaves some out. The profile covers tens of thousands of clones, with roughly 90% appearing a single time and about 10% taken by the ten largest. Sequenced material: CD4+ or CD8+ T cells sorted from blood, taken in a trial of the OX40 agonist ivuxolimab. The receptors originated from an adult with an advanced solid tumor such as melanoma, head and neck, liver or kidney cancer. Each CDR3 is given with its conserved first and last residue. Fields, in order: J gene, D gene, V gene, CDR3 protein. A D gene is named only where the DNA matches it firmly.

J gene: TRBJ2-1
D gene: -
V gene: TRBV5-6
CDR3 protein: CASRGIGDRPYNEQFF

J gene: TRBJ2-1
D gene: -
V gene: TRBV7-9
CDR3 protein: CASSSLVYEQFF

J gene: TRBJ2-4
D gene: TRBD1
V gene: TRBV19
CDR3 protein: CASSLWTGTGRTKNIQYF

J gene: TRBJ2-5
D gene: TRBD1
V gene: TRBV5-4
CDR3 protein: CASSLGRDRGRETQYF

J gene: TRBJ2-1
D gene: TRBD2
V gene: TRBV9
CDR3 protein: CASSVATGTSGSIEQFF

J gene: TRBJ1-5
D gene: TRBD1
V gene: TRBV7-2
CDR3 protein: CASSMTGPNQPQHF

J gene: TRBJ1-1
D gene: -
V gene: TRBV7-7
CDR3 protein: CASSERLNTEAFF

J gene: TRBJ2-7
D gene: TRBD1
V gene: TRBV6-5
CDR3 protein: CASRRRDRAYEQYF

J gene: TRBJ2-7
D gene: TRBD1
V gene: TRBV7-9
CDR3 protein: CASSVGTGMTDEQYF

J gene: TRBJ2-1
D gene: -
V gene: TRBV5-1
CDR3 protein: CASSLSGSYNEQFF

J gene: TRBJ2-5
D gene: TRBD2
V gene: TRBV5-8
CDR3 protein: CASSLKLAGQETQYF

J gene: TRBJ2-7
D gene: TRBD1
V gene: TRBV7-8
CDR3 protein: CASSFAGTGVGEQYF

J gene: TRBJ2-5
D gene: -
V gene: TRBV20-1
CDR3 protein: CSVLPEETQYF

J gene: TRBJ1-3
D gene: -
V gene: TRBV28
CDR3 protein: CASSLTGFTSGNTIYF

J gene: TRBJ2-5
D gene: -
V gene: TRBV27
CDR3 protein: CASSLRGWGSETQYF

J gene: TRBJ1-2
D gene: -
V gene: TRBV6-6
CDR3 protein: CASSYSIWVGYTF

J gene: TRBJ1-1
D gene: -
V gene: TRBV30
CDR3 protein: CAWSVSYPFF

J gene: TRBJ2-3
D gene: -
V gene: TRBV5-6
CDR3 protein: CASSRRGLGGTQYF

J gene: TRBJ2-3
D gene: TRBD2
V gene: TRBV7-3
CDR3 protein: CASSMGLAGVLDTQYF

J gene: TRBJ1-4
D gene: -
V gene: TRBV18
CDR3 protein: CASSERSTNEKLFF

J gene: TRBJ2-6
D gene: -
V gene: TRBV9
CDR3 protein: CASSPVNAGSSGANVLTF

J gene: TRBJ2-5
D gene: -
V gene: TRBV7-8
CDR3 protein: CASSRTDRTQYF

J gene: TRBJ2-5
D gene: -
V gene: TRBV9
CDR3 protein: CASSVGLGGREQYF

J gene: TRBJ2-1
D gene: TRBD2
V gene: TRBV27
CDR3 protein: CASSPLGTSGRGEQFF